This T cell receptor (beta chain) was sequenced during a study of shared clonotypes between healthy human individuals. On the study more broadly: A donor's plate count was three for CD4 naive and three for CD4 memory; CD8 naive had two and CD8 memory one.

CD45RO-negative cells were positively selected for CCR7, leaving out terminally differentiated effector memory CD45RA+ cells. The study, taken as a whole, reports: Generation probabilities were higher for clonotypes shared across all four sorted-subset donors than for unshared ones.

Repertoires were generated with immunoSEQ multiplex PCR, while TCRdb's copy carries only in-frame clones and drops some. The table has some 630,000 clones, roughly 95% seen once. The length of the CDR3 is 16 residues. The germline CDR1 and CDR2 sequences are MDHEN and SYDVKM. J lost 6 bases, V lost 2 bases, and 10 bases had no gene match. Of note for this clone: The target antigen is unknown.

The sequenced sample consisted of naive CD8+ T cells sorted from blood. J is TRBJ1-1 and V is TRBV28, with 9 positions matching TRBD1. This sequence originates from a woman aged 25 to 45 in good health. The CDR3: CASSLGRGTGLPEAFF. The CDR3 bases are TGTGCCAGCAGTTTAGGCCGGGGGACAGGGTTACCTGAAGCTTTCTTT.